This T cell receptor beta chain was identified during a study of vaccination and CD4 T cells after COVID-19. Broader study findings: 304 of 307 vaccine-specific clones from convalescent patients were spike mono-reactive.

Treatment meaning: 10-day PBMC culture with coronavirus spike peptide pools or control peptides (ViraFEST assay). The Oncomine TCR Beta short-read assay sequenced DNA from cultured CD4+ T cells. Each CDR3 protein is one row after TCRdb ran MiXCR on the PCR reads. The sample yields about 18,000 distinct CDR3 sequences, 45% to 70% seen once. CDR1 and CDR2 from the germline V gene are SGHVS and FQNEAQ. The CDR3 spans 15 residues. Regarding this clonotype: Antigen specificity is unknown. The junction differs from germline at one of its ends, possibly a read error.

The material sequenced was CD4+ T cells from blood, cultured in vitro. The origin of this receptor is a human donor who had recovered from COVID-19. V is TRBV7-8 and J is TRBJ1-5, with D perhaps TRBD1 (6 bases). CDR3 sequence reads: CASSLGVTGNRPQHF. Here the CDR3 DNA reads TGTGCCAGCAGCTTAGGGGTGACAGGCAATCGGCCCCAGCATTTT.